The subject of this entry is one TCR beta chain. Its antigen is still unknown. Anti-CD3/anti-CD28 beads served as a nonspecific positive control stimulus. Sorting selected CD4+ T cells upregulating both CD40 ligand and CD69. Anti-CD28/CD49d costimulation, CD40-blocking antibody and enfuvirtide were given to CD8-depleted PBMCs for roughly 20 hours. V was shortened by 2 bases and J by 10 bases, with 3 bases between the two germline ends. The CDR3 sequence is 10 residues long. The germline CDR1 and CDR2 sequences are MNHNY and SVGAGI (reference sequence). These data are taken from a study of persistence of HIV-infected CD4 T cells. Overall study: Suppressive ART had lasted a median of about eight years.

This was the immunoSEQ version 4 assay in survey mode. Sequencing used immunoSEQ multiplex PCR; TCRdb keeps in-frame clones, though not all of them. The table lists about 43,000 clones, more than 70% of them singletons. Sequencing was performed on CD4+ T cells sorted from PBMCs after approximately 19-hour stimulation, taken from a patient who received antiretroviral therapy. The sequence derives from an adult man with HIV who was CMV-seropositive. The J gene is TRBJ1-5, the V gene TRBV6-6, with no clear D. The CDR3 loop is CASSYEPQHF. The CDR3 DNA reads TGTGCCAGCAGTTACGAACCCCAGCATTTT.